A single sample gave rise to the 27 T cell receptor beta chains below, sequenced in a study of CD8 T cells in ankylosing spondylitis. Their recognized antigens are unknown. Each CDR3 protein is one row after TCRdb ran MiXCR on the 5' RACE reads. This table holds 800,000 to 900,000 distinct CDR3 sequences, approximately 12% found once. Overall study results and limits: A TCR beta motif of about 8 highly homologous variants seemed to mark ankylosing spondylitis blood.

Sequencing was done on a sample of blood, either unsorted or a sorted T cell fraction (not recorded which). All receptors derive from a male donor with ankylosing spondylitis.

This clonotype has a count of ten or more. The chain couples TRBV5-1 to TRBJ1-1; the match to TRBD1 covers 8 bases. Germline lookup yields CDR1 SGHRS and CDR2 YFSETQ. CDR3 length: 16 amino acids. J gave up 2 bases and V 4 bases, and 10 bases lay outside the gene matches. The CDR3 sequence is CASSRRGGQGNTEAFF. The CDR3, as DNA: TGCGCCAGCAGCAGGAGGGGTGGACAGGGCAACACTGAAGCTTTCTTT.

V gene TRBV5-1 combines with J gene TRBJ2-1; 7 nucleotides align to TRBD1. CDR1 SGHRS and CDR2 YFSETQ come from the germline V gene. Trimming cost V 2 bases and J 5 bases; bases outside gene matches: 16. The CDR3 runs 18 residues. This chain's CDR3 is CASSFLQPYGTEDNEQFF. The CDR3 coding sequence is TGCGCCAGCAGCTTTCTCCAGCCGTACGGGACAGAGGACAATGAGCAGTTCTTC.

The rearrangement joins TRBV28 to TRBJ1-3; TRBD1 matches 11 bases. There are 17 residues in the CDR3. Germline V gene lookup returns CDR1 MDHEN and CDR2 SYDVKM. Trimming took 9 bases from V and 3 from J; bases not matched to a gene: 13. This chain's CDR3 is CASGAPGQGAFGNTIYF. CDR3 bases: TGTGCCAGTGGGGCCCCCGGACAGGGGGCGTTTGGAAACACCATATATTTT. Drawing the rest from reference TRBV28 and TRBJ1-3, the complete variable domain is DVKVTQSSRYLVKRTGEKVFLECVQDMDHENMFWYRQDPGLGLRLIYFSYDVKMKEKGDIPEGYSVSREKKERFSLILESASTNQTSMYLCASGAPGQGAFGNTIYFGEGSWLTVV.

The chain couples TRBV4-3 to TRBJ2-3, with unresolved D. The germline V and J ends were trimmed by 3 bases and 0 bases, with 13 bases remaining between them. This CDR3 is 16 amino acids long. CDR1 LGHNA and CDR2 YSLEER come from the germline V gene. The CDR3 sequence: CASSQVPSASTDTQYF. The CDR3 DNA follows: TGCGCCAGCAGCCAGGTCCCTAGTGCAAGCACAGATACGCAGTATTTT.

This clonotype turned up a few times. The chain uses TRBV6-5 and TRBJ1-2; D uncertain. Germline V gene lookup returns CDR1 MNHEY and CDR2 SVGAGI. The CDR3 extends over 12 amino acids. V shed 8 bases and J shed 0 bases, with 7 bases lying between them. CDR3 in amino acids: CASGNPNYGYTF. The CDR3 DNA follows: TGTGCCAGCGGGAATCCTAACTATGGCTACACCTTC.

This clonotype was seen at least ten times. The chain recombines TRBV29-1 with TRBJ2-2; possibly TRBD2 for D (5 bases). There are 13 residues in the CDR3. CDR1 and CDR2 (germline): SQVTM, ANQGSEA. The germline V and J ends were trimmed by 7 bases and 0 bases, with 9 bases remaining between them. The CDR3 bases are TGCAGCGCGGGGAGCCCGAACACCGGGGAGCTGTTTTTT. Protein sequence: CSAGSPNTGELFF.

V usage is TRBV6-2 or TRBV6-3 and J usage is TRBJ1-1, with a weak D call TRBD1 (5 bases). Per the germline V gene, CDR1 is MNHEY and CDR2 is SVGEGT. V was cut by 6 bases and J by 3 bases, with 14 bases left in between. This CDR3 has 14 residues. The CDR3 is CASSRIPGDTEAFF. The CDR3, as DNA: TGTGCCAGCAGCAGAATTCCGGGGGACACTGAAGCTTTCTTT.

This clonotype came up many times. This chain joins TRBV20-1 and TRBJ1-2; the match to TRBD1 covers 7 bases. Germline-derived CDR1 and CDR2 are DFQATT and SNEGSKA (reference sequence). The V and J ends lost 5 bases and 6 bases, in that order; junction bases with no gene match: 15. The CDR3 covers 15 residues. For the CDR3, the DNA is TGCAGTGCTCCTCGACAGGGTATGGGAAAGAATGGCTACACCTTC. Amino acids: CSAPRQGMGKNGYTF.

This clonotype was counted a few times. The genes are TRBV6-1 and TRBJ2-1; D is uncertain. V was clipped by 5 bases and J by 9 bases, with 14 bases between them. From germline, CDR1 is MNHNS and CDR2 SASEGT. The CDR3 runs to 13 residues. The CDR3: CASSRRTSGEQFF. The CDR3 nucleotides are TGTGCCAGCAGTCGAAGGACCTCCGGTGAGCAGTTCTTC.

The CDR3 spells CASSREGGGDQPQHF. Here the CDR3 DNA reads TGCGCCAGCAGCCGCGAGGGAGGTGGGGATCAGCCCCAGCATTTT. The J gene is TRBJ1-5, the V gene TRBV5-1; D gene uncertain. CDR3 length: 15 residues. The V gene's germline CDR1 is SGHRS and CDR2 YFSETQ. V lost 4 bases and J 5 bases, leaving 16 bases between the germline ends.

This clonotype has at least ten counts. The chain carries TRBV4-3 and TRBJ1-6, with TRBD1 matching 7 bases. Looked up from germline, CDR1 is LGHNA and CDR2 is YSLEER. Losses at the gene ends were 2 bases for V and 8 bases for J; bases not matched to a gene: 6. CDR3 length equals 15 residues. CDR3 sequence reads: CASSQRQGGDSPLHF. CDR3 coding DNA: TGCGCCAGCAGCCAAAGACAGGGTGGGGATTCACCCCTCCACTTT.

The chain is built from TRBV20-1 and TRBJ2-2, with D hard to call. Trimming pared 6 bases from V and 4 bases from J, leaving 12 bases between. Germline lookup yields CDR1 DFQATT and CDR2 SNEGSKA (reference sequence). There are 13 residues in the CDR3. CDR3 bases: TGCAGTGCAAGAACCGGGTTCACCGGGGAGCTGTTTTTT. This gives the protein CSARTGFTGELFF.

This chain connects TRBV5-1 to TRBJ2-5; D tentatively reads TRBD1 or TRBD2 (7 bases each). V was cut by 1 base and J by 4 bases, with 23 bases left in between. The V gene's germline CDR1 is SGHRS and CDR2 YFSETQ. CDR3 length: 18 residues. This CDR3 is CASSLFRRGGTGRETQYF. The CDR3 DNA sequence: TGCGCCAGCAGCTTGTTTCGCAGGGGGGGCACTGGTCGAGAGACCCAGTACTTC.

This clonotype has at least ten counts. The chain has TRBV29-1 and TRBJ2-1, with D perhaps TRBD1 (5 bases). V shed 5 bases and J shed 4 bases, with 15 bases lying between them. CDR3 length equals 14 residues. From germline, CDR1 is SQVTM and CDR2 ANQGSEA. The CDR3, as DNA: TGCAGCGTTCGTGTGACAAGACAGTACAATGAGCAGTTCTTC. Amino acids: CSVRVTRQYNEQFF.

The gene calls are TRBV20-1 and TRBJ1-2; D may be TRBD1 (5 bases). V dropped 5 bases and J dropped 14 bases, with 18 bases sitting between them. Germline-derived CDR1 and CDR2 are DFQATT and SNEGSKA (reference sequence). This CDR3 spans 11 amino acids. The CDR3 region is CSAAPREVATF. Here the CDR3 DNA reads TGCAGTGCTGCTCCCAGGGAGGTTGCTACCTTC.

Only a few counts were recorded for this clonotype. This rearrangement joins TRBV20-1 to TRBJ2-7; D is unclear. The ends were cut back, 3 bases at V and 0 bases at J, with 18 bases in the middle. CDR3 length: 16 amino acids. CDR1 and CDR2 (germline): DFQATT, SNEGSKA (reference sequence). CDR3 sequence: CSASDLTRASSYEQYF. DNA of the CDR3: TGCAGTGCTAGCGACCTGACAAGGGCCTCCTCCTACGAGCAGTACTTC.

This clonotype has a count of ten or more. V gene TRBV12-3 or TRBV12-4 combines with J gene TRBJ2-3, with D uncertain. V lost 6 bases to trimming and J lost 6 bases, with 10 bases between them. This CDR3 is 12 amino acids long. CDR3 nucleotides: TGTGCCAGCAGCTCAAGTAGGGATACGCAGTATTTT. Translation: CASSSSRDTQYF.

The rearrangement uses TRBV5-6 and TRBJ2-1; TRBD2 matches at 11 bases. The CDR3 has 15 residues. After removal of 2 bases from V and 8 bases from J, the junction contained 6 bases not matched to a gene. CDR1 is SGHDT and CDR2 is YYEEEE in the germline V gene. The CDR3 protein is CASSFSGRAFDEQFF. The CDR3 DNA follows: TGTGCCAGCAGCTTTAGCGGGAGGGCCTTCGATGAGCAGTTCTTC. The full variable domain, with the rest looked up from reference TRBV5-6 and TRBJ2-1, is DAGVTQSPTHLIKTRGQQVTLRCSPKSGHDTVSWYQQALGQGPQFIFQYYEEEERQRGNFPDRFSGHQFPNYSSELNVNALLLGDSALYLCASSFSGRAFDEQFFGPGTRLTVL.

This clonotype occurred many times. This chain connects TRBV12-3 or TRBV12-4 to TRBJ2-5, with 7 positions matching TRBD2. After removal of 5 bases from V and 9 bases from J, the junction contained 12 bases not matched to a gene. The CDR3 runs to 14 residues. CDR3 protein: CASSTFGGTRAQYF. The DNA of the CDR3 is TGTGCCAGCAGTACCTTCGGGGGGACCCGTGCCCAGTACTTC.

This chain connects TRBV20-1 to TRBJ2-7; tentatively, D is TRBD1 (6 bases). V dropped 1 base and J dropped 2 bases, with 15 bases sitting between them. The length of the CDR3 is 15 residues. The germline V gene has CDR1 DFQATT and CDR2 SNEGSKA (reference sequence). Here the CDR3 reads CSARALTGTTYEQYF. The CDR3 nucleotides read TGCAGTGCTAGAGCCCTGACAGGTACCACCTACGAGCAGTACTTC.

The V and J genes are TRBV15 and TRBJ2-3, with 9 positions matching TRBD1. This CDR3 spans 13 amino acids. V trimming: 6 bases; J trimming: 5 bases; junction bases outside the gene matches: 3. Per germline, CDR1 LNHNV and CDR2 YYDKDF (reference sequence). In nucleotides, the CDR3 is TGTGCCACCAGGGGGACAGGGATAGATACGCAGTATTTT. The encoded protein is CATRGTGIDTQYF.

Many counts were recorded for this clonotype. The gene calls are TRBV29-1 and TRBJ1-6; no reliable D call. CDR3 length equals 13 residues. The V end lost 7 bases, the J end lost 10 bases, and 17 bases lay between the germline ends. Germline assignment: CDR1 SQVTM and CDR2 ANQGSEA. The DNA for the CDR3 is TGCAGCGCGAGGAGTGACTGGGAGTCACCCCTCCACTTT. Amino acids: CSARSDWESPLHF.

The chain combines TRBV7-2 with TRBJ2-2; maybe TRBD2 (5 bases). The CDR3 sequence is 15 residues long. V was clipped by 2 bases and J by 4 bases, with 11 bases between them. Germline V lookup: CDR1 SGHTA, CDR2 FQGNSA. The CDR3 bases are TGTGCCAGCAGCTTAAGAGGGCCGGGCACCGGGGAGCTGTTTTTT. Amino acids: CASSLRGPGTGELFF.

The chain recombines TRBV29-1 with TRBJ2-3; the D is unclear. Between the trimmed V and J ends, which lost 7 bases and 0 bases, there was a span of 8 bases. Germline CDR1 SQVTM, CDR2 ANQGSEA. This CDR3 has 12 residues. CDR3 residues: CSAVASTDTQYF. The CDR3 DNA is TGCAGCGCCGTAGCTAGCACAGATACGCAGTATTTT.

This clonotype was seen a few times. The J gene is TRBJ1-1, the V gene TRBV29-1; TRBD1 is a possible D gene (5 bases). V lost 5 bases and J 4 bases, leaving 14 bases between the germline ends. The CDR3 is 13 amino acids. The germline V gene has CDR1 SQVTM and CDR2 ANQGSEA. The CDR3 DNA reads TGCAGCGTTTCAGACAGACCGATCACTGAAGCTTTCTTT. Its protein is CSVSDRPITEAFF.

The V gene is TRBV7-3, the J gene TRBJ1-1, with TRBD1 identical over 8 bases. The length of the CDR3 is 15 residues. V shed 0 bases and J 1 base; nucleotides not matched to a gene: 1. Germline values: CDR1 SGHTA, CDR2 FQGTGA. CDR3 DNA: TGTGCCAGCAGCTTAACTGGGACAGGGAACACTGAAGCTTTCTTT. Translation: CASSLTGTGNTEAFF.

CDR3: CASSLIRGQGGYEQYF. As DNA, the CDR3 is TGTGCCAGCAGCCTGATTCGGGGACAGGGTGGTTACGAGCAGTACTTC. The J gene is TRBJ2-7, the V gene TRBV2; TRBD1 agrees at 9 bases. The V segment lost 6 bases and the J segment 4 bases; nucleotides outside the gene matches: 13. The CDR3 sequence is 16 residues long. Germline CDR1 is SNHLY and CDR2 is FYNNEI.